This TCR beta chain emerged from a study (dated by TCRdb to about 2015). In the study overall: Whether tumor-infiltrating Tregs in breast cancer are recruited from blood Tregs or converted in situ from other CD4+ T cell subsets was tested. What the study reported, not specific to this receptor: Tumor-infiltrating Treg TCR alpha and beta sequences overlapped most with tumor naive CD4+ T cells, then with blood naive CD4+ T cells. Tumor memory CD4+ T cell TCR gene usage was found to cluster with blood and lymph node memory CD4+ cells and with lymph node naive CD4+ cells. Validation in the larger cohort was restricted to a single TCR beta V-J rearrangement rather than whole repertoires.

To purify naive CD4+ T cells, the Miltenyi Naive CD4+ T Cell Isolation kit was used, and CD25 microbeads served to deplete Tregs. Tregs, naive and memory CD4+ T cells from tumor, blood and ipsilateral draining lymph nodes of a handful of breast cancer patients underwent full-length TCR alpha and beta sequencing. Mononuclear cells from lymph nodes or 40 to 60 ml of peripheral blood were isolated by Ficoll density gradient centrifugation. Sorted cell populations were confirmed by FACS to exceed 90% purity. This clonotype showed up just a few times. The antigen this receptor binds is unknown. No much larger clone is present one base from it, and per-base qualities are unavailable. Amplification of full-length TCR variable regions was done by 5' RACE PCR using constant-region reverse primers, and this step was followed by semi-nested PCR with Nested Universal Primer A. The ReliaPrep RNA Cell Miniprep System was used to extract total RNA, which was then reverse transcribed into 5'RACE-ready cDNA with the SMARTer RACE 5'/3' Kit. Full-length TCR alpha and beta libraries were barcoded with multiplex adaptors and sequenced on an Illumina MiSeq. Per the original workflow: For each of nine subset-tissue groups, sequencing data from the five patients were pooled, and the groups were then compared using unsupervised clustering of TCR gene usage. The Morisita-Horn index, with shared sequences weighted by their contribution to each repertoire, was used to calculate repertoire similarity. Through fastp at Q25 and MiXCR, TCRdb rebuilt clones from the public reads, retaining in-frame beta chains. Rows merge per CDR3 protein into single entries with the most common DNA and genes. The V and J calls, along with clone size, are taken from TCRdb and not from the paper's own processing. Here the sample has roughly 52,000 distinct CDR3 sequences; approximately 17% occur a single time. Around 2.3% of the sample lies in the top ten.

In the germline V gene, CDR1 corresponds to SGHTA and CDR2 to FQGTGA. Counted from cysteine to phenylalanine, this CDR3 has 16 amino acids. Only CDR3 DNA is held: 48 bases, read in frame from base 1. Germline trimming: 8 bases from V, 4 bases from J; junction bases outside gene matches: 8. The sequencing sample was made of naive CD4+ T cells sorted from blood. The intended sense of this specimen's cell subset or site label: naive CD4+ T cells, CD4+CD45RA+CD25-. This sequence uses TRBV7-3 and TRBJ2-3, and TRBD2 aligns with 14 junction nucleotides. The clonotype comes from a female donor with breast cancer. The nucleotide sequence reads as follows: TGTGCCAGCGGCGAGGGGACTAGCGGGAGTGCAGATACGCAGTATTTT. It specifies CASGEGTSGSADTQYF. Here the CDR3 is joined to the reference TRBV7-3 and TRBJ2-3 genes, and the full variable domain is: GAGVSQTPSNKVTEKGKYVELRCDPISGHTALYWYRQSLGQGPEFLIYFQGTGAADDSGLPNDRFFAVRPEGSVSTLKIQRTERGDSAVYLCASGEGTSGSADTQYFGPGTRLTVL.